The 11 T cell receptor beta chains below come from one sample, sequenced in a study of control samples from healthy donors and cancer patients. Data came from immunoSEQ multiplex PCR; TCRdb stores just in-frame clones and leaves some out. The sample lists 97,000 or so clones; about 91% were seen once. The sample taken for sequencing was blood. These receptors all come from a young woman in good health.

The sample holds one count of this clone. The chain recombines TRBV21-1 with TRBJ2-7; the table's TRBD2 call for D was not verified on the DNA. TRBV21-1 is a pseudogene. This CDR3 contains 17 residues. The CDR3, as DNA: TGTGCCAGCAGCTCGCGGGACGGACCATCAATAAACTACGAGCAGTACTTC. This encodes CASSSRDGPSINYEQYF.

CDR3 sequence (DNA): TGTGCCAGCAGTGGTGTTGGGGATTCACCCCTCCACTTT. Its translation: CASSGVGDSPLHF. This chain connects TRBV25-1 to TRBJ1-6; no clear D gene. The V end lost 4 bases, the J end lost 8 bases, and 9 bases lay between the germline ends. Germline loops: CDR1 MGHDK, CDR2 SYGVNS. The CDR3 is 13 amino acids.

Written as DNA, the CDR3 is TGTGCCAGTAGTATGAAGGGGGCCCTTGCTGAGCAGTACTTC. Translated, it gives CASSMKGALAEQYF. The rearrangement joins TRBV19 to TRBJ2-7; 7 bases are a match to TRBD1. Germline CDR1 reads LNHDA; CDR2 reads SQIVND (reference sequence). The CDR3 totals 14 residues. With V trimmed by 3 bases and J by 7 bases, 9 bases remained unmatched.

This sequence joins TRBV28 and TRBJ1-1, with TRBD1 identical over 10 bases. There are 12 residues in the CDR3. The V gene end was trimmed by 3 bases and the J gene end by 12 bases; junction bases not matched to a gene: 4. The germline gives CDR1 MDHEN, CDR2 SYDVKM. The CDR3 spells CASSLRTGGSFF. For the CDR3, the DNA is TGTGCCAGCAGTTTGAGGACAGGGGGTTCTTTCTTT.

The V call is TRBV28, the J call TRBJ2-7; tentatively, D is TRBD1 (6 bases). V dropped 6 bases and J dropped 4 bases, with 19 bases sitting between them. This CDR3 is built from 15 residues. Germline CDR1 is MDHEN and CDR2 is SYDVKM. The CDR3 DNA reads as TGTGCCAGCAGCACAGGGAGCATTCTTTATTACGAGCAGTACTTC. Its translation: CASSTGSILYYEQYF.

The DNA for the CDR3 is TGTGCCAGCATACAGGGTTCTGACCTATATGGCTACACCTTC. Its protein is CASIQGSDLYGYTF. The rearrangement uses TRBV7-9 and TRBJ1-2, with a possible D match to TRBD1 (6 bases). The CDR3 has 14 amino acids. Germline V gene lookup returns CDR1 SEHNR and CDR2 FQNEAQ (reference sequence). V lost 7 bases and J lost 5, with 17 bases in between.

The V and J genes are TRBV5-1 and TRBJ2-2; TRBD1 agrees at 7 bases. This CDR3 has 14 amino acids. V lost 4 bases and J lost 3; bases outside the gene matches: 3. Germline V gene sequence: CDR1 SGHRS, CDR2 YFSETQ. The chain's CDR3 is CASSVTGDTGELFF. In DNA, the CDR3 is TGCGCCAGCAGCGTTACAGGGGACACCGGGGAGCTGTTTTTT.

This chain connects TRBV27 to TRBJ2-1; a possible D gene is TRBD2 (6 bases). CDR3 length: 15 residues. Germline CDR1 and CDR2: MNHEY and SMNVEV (reference sequence). Trimming removed 5 bases at V and 2 bases at J, with 13 bases between. The CDR3 region has the DNA TGTGCCAGCAGTCCGCGGGACGAGGCCTACAATGAGCAGTTCTTC. Protein product: CASSPRDEAYNEQFF.

The chain carries TRBV4-1 and TRBJ2-5, with TRBD1 as a possible D gene (8 bases). Germline loops: CDR1 MGHRA, CDR2 YSYEKL. Trimming cost V 4 bases and J 0 bases, with 12 bases left between them. The CDR3 totals 15 residues. The CDR3, as DNA: TGCGCCAGCAGCCCACAGGGGGGGTACCAAGAGACCCAGTACTTC. This translates into CASSPQGGYQETQYF.

V gene TRBV4-1 combines with J gene TRBJ2-1; 10 bases match TRBD2. CDR3 length equals 18 residues. The junction had 11 bases not matched to a gene; V was cut back by 0 bases and J by 6 bases. Looked up from germline, CDR1 is MGHRA and CDR2 is YSYEKL. The CDR3 region is CASSQESSSGRATNEQFF. The CDR3 DNA follows: TGCGCCAGCAGCCAAGAATCGTCAAGCGGGAGGGCCACCAATGAGCAGTTCTTC.

The chain couples TRBV24-1 to TRBJ1-1; 10 bases line up with TRBD1. The J segment lost 7 bases and the V segment lost 4 bases, leaving 8 bases of the junction unmatched. The CDR3 is made up of 15 amino acids. Germline V gene lookup returns CDR1 KGHDR and CDR2 SFDVKD. The DNA for the CDR3 is TGTGCCACCAGTGACCGGGACAGGGGAGCCGGTGAAGCTTTCTTT. The encoded protein is CATSDRDRGAGEAFF.